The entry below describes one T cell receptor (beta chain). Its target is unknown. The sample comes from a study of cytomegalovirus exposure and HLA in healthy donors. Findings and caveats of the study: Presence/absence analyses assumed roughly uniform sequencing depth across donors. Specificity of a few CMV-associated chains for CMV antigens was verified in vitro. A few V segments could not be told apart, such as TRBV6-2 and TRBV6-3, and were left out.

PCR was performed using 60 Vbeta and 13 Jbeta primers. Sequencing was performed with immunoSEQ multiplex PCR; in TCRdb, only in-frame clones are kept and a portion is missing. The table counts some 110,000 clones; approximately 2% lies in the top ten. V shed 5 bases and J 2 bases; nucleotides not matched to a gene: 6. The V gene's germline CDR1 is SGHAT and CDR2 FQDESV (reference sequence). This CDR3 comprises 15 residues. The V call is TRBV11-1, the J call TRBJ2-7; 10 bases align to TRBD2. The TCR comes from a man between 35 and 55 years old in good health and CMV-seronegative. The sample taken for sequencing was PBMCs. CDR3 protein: CASSRTSGGTYEQYF. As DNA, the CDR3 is TGTGCCAGCAGCCGGACTAGCGGAGGGACCTACGAGCAGTACTTC.